This T cell receptor (beta chain) emerged from a study of cytomegalovirus exposure and HLA in healthy donors. Study-wide findings and caveats: One cluster of highly shared sequence variants probably arose as a sequencing artifact. The authors enumerated 150 to 200 TCR beta chains as linked to cytomegalovirus.

Donors in the study were healthy people who gave bone marrow. These donors counted as nominally healthy when sampled, but unrecorded immune exposures were likely. On this clone itself: As yet, its antigen is unknown.

The study ran its PCR with 60 Vbeta and 13 Jbeta primers. The repertoire was sequenced with immunoSEQ multiplex PCR; TCRdb's copy has only in-frame clones and lacks some. The sample has fewer than 200,000 clones; over 75% are singletons. Germline CDR1 is KGHSH and CDR2 is LQKENI. V was pared by 6 bases and J by 5 bases, with 19 bases between. The CDR3 covers 15 residues. The sample taken for sequencing was PBMCs. V gene TRBV18 combines with J gene TRBJ2-5; weak D call: TRBD2 (6 bases). The sequence came from a girl under three years old in good health and CMV-seronegative. In DNA form, the CDR3 reads TGTGCCAGCTCGCTCCTCGAGACTAGTTTGGAGACCCAGTACTTC. It specifies CASSLLETSLETQYF.